This TCR beta chain was recorded in a study of cytomegalovirus exposure and HLA in healthy donors. Findings of the study overall: The authors later found most CMV-associated TCR beta chains appeared HLA-restricted. Later analysis demonstrated an association between a missense DCLRE1C variant and TCR beta V- and J-gene trimming.

Worth noting for this clone: Its target is not known.

It was healthy bone marrow donors who served as donors. 60 Vbeta and 13 Jbeta primers were used in PCR. Produced via immunoSEQ multiplex PCR; TCRdb's table is partial and in-frame only. The sample yields some 190,000 clones, 60% to 85% seen once. The TCR originated in a woman aged 40 to 50 in good health and CMV-seronegative. Sequenced: PBMCs.

CDR3 nucleotide sequence: TGTGCCAGCCTCCCGGGACAGGGCGGCGAAAAACTGTTTTTT. Its protein is CASLPGQGGEKLFF. The chain couples TRBV7-9 to TRBJ1-4; 9 nucleotides match TRBD1. Looked up from germline, CDR1 is SEHNR and CDR2 is FQNEAQ (reference sequence). The V and J ends lost 8 bases and 8 bases, in that order; junction bases with no gene match: 9. This CDR3 is built from 14 residues.